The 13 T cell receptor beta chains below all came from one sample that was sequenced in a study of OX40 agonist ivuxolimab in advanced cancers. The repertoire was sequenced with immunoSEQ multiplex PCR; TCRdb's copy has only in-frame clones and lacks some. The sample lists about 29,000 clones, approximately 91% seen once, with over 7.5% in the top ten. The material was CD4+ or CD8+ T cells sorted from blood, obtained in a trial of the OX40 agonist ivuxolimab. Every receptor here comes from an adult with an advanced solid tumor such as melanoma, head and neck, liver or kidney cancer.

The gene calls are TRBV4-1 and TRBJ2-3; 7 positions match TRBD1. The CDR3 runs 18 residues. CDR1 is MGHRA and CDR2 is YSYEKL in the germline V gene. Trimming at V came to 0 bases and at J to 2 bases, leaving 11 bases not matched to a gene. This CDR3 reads CASSQDDSGQASTDTQYF. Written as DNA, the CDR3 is TGCGCCAGCAGCCAAGATGACTCCGGACAGGCCTCCACAGATACGCAGTATTTT.

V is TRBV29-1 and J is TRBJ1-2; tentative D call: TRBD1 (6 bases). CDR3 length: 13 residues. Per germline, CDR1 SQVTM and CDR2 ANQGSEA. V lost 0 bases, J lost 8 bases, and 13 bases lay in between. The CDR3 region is CSVEDSEGVGYTF. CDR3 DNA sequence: TGCAGCGTTGAAGATTCGGAGGGGGTCGGCTACACCTTC.

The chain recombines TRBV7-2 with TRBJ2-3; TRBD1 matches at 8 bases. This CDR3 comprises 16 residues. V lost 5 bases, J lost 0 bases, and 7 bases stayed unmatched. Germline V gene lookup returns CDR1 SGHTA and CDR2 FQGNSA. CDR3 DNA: TGTGCCAGCAGCGACCCGGGACAGGCTAGCACAGATACGCAGTATTTT. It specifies CASSDPGQASTDTQYF.

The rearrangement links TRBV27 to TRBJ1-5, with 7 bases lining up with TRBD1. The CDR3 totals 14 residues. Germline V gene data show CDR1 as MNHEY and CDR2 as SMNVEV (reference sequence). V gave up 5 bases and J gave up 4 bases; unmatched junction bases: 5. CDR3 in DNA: TGTGCCAGCAGTCGCAACAGGGGAAATCAGCCCCAGCATTTT. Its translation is CASSRNRGNQPQHF.

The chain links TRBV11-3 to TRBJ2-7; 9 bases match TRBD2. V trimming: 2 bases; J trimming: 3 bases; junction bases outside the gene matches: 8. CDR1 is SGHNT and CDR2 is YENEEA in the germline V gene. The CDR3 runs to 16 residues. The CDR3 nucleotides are TGTGCCAGCAGCTTAAGTCCCTCAGCGGGAGGCTACGAGCAGTACTTC. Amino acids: CASSLSPSAGGYEQYF.

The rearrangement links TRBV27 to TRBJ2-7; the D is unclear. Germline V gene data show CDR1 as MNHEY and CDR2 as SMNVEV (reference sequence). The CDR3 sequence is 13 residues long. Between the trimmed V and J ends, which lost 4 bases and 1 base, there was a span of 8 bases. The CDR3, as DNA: TGTGCCAGCAGTTGGGATGCTTCCTACGAGCAGTACTTC. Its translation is CASSWDASYEQYF.

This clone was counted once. CDR3 in amino acids: CASSLGPGRHNEQFF. As DNA, the CDR3 is TGTGCCAGCAGTTTAGGACCGGGACGCCACAATGAGCAGTTCTTC. This chain uses TRBV27 with TRBJ2-1, with D perhaps given as TRBD1 or TRBD2 (5 bases each). Germline lookup yields CDR1 MNHEY and CDR2 SMNVEV (reference sequence). This CDR3 is built from 15 residues. V was shortened by 2 bases and J by 5 bases, with 13 bases between the two germline ends.

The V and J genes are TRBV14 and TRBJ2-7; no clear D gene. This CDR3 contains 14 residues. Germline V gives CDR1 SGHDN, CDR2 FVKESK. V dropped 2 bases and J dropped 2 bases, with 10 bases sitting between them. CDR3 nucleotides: TGTGCCAGCAGCCAACTGGGCCTCCCCTACGAGCAGTACTTC. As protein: CASSQLGLPYEQYF.

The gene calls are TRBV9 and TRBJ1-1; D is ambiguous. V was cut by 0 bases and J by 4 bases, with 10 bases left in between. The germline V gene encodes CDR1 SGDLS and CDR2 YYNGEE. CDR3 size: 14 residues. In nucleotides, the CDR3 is TGTGCCAGCAGCGTAGCTACGGGAGGCACTGAAGCTTTCTTT. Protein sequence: CASSVATGGTEAFF.

CDR3 residues: CASSLQSTDTQYF. In DNA form, the CDR3 reads TGTGCCAGCAGCTTGCAGTCCACAGATACGCAGTATTTT. The rearrangement links TRBV7-6 to TRBJ2-3; D not resolved. The CDR3 length is 13 residues. Trimming took 3 bases from V and 2 from J, leaving 6 bases between them. Germline CDR1 is SGHVS and CDR2 is FNYEAQ.

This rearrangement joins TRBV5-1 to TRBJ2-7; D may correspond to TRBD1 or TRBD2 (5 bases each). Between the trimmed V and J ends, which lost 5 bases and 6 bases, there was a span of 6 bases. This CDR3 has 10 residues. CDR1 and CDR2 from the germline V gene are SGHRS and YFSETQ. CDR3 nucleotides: TGCGCCAGCAGGGGGGTCGAGCAGTACTTC. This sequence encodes CASRGVEQYF.

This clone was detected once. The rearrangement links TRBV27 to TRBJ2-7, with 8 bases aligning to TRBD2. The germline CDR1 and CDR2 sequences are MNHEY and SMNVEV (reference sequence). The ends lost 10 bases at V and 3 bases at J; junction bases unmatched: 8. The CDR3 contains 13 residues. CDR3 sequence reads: CANPSGTSYEQYF. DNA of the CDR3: TGTGCCAACCCATCCGGGACTAGCTACGAGCAGTACTTC.

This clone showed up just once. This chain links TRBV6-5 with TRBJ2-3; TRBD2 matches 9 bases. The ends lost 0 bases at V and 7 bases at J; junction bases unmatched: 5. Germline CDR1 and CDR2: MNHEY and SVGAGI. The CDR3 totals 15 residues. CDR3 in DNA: TGTGCCAGCAGTTACTCAGCTAGCGGGGTATATACGCAGTATTTT. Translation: CASSYSASGVYTQYF.